The 27 T cell receptor beta chains below were found in one sample sequenced in a study of cytomegalovirus exposure and HLA in healthy donors. Primers included in the PCR were 60 Vbeta and 13 Jbeta primers. Sequencing was performed with immunoSEQ multiplex PCR; in TCRdb, only in-frame clones are kept and a portion is missing. The table lists approximately 150,000 clones, approximately 76% of them singletons, with roughly 5.4% in the top ten. The sequenced sample consisted of PBMCs. These receptors originate from a woman under 30 in good health and CMV-seropositive.

The rearrangement uses TRBV7-2 and TRBJ2-5, with 10 bases identical to TRBD2. V gave up 5 bases and J gave up 6 bases; unmatched junction bases: 9. Germline V gene data show CDR1 as SGHTA and CDR2 as FQGNSA. The CDR3 runs to 15 residues. The CDR3 loop reads CASSPQRGGMQTQYF. DNA for the CDR3: TGTGCCAGCAGCCCTCAGCGGGGGGGCATGCAGACCCAGTACTTC.

The CDR3 bases are TGTGCCAGCAGCGTAGACGGGGTTGATACGCAGTATTTT. It codes for CASSVDGVDTQYF. The chain carries TRBV9 and TRBJ2-3, with a weak D call TRBD2 (5 bases). V gave up 0 bases and J gave up 6 bases, with 8 bases separating them. Germline assignment: CDR1 SGDLS and CDR2 YYNGEE. The length of the CDR3 is 13 residues.

This clone occurred a few times. The chain has TRBV6-5 and TRBJ2-3, with a possible D match to TRBD1 (6 bases). Deletions cut 4 bases from V and 0 bases from J, with 8 bases between. The CDR3 is 14 amino acids. Germline V lookup: CDR1 MNHEY, CDR2 SVGAGI. The CDR3 sequence is CASSSGESTDTQYF. The CDR3 DNA sequence: TGTGCCAGCAGTTCAGGGGAAAGCACAGATACGCAGTATTTT.

There are a few counts of this clone. This chain links TRBV29-1 with TRBJ2-7; tentative D call: TRBD1 (8 bases). Trimming removed 6 bases at V and 7 bases at J, with 19 bases between. Germline-derived CDR1 and CDR2 are SQVTM and ANQGSEA. The CDR3 consists of 13 residues. CDR3 coding DNA: TGCAGCGTGGAAATTACAGGGGGGGGAGAGCAGTACTTC. Translation gives CSVEITGGGEQYF.

Comment on this clone: This CDR3 fails to terminate in the conserved phenylalanine or tryptophan, so it likely reflects a read error. The chain couples TRBV7-9 to TRBJ2-7, with D maybe TRBD2 (7 bases). Germline V CDR1 and CDR2: SEHNR, FQNEAQ (reference sequence). The CDR3 is made up of 13 amino acids. V gave up 6 bases and J gave up 6 bases, with 15 bases separating them. CDR3 sequence: CASSREGEGEQYL. The CDR3 nucleotides read TGTGCCAGCAGTAGGGAGGGGGAGGGCGAGCAGTACCTC.

This clone was seen just once. The V call is TRBV6-1, the J call TRBJ1-1, with no clear D. The CDR3 totals 12 residues. Between the trimmed V and J ends, which lost 5 bases and 3 bases, there was a span of 7 bases. Germline-derived CDR1 and CDR2 are MNHNS and SASEGT. In DNA, the CDR3 is TGTGCCAGCAGTTCCTCGGACACTGAAGCTTTCTTT. This translates into CASSSSDTEAFF.

The CDR3 region has the DNA TGTGCCTGGAGTGTAACGGGGTCCACTGAAGCTTTCTTT. This sequence encodes CAWSVTGSTEAFF. The chain combines TRBV30 with TRBJ1-1; unclear D gene. CDR3 length: 13 amino acids. The germline V and J ends were trimmed by 0 bases and 4 bases, with 9 bases remaining between them. The germline V gene has CDR1 GTSNPN and CDR2 SVGIG (reference sequence). Combining the CDR3 with reference TRBV30 and TRBJ1-1 gives the whole variable domain SQTIHQWPATLVQPVGSPLSLECTVEGTSNPNLYWYRQAAGRGLQLLFYSVGIGQISSEVPQNLSASRPQDRQFILSSKKLLLSDSGFYLCAWSVTGSTEAFFGQGTRLTVV.

This clone was seen only a few times. The gene calls are TRBV5-6 and TRBJ2-1, with D uncertain. V lost 4 bases and J lost 14, with 19 bases in between. The CDR3 runs 13 residues. Germline CDR1 reads SGHDT; CDR2 reads YYEEEE. The CDR3 here is CASSPPQALSKFF. For the CDR3, the DNA is TGTGCCAGCAGCCCCCCCCAGGCCCTGTCGAAGTTCTTC.

This chain joins TRBV28 and TRBJ1-4, with D possibly TRBD1 on 5 matching bases. Germline CDR1 MDHEN, CDR2 SYDVKM. Trimming removed 5 bases at V and 4 bases at J, with 14 bases between. The CDR3 loop spans 15 amino acids. CDR3 loop: CASSRDRTINEKLFF. As DNA, the CDR3 is TGTGCCAGCAGTCGTGACAGAACAATTAATGAAAAACTGTTTTTT.

The rearrangement joins TRBV4-1 to TRBJ2-2, with 10 bases aligning to TRBD2. J gave up 0 bases and V 3 bases, and 13 bases lay outside the gene matches. The CDR3 is 20 amino acids. Per germline, CDR1 MGHRA and CDR2 YSYEKL. CDR3 amino acids: CASSHRGWASGGPNTGELFF. The DNA for the CDR3 is TGCGCCAGCAGCCACCGGGGCTGGGCTAGCGGGGGTCCGAACACCGGGGAGCTGTTTTTT.

The chain couples TRBV29-1 to TRBJ2-1; 9 nucleotides match TRBD1. The germline gives CDR1 SQVTM, CDR2 ANQGSEA. The CDR3 sequence is 16 residues long. Trimming took 5 bases from V and 5 from J; bases not matched to a gene: 13. The CDR3 is CSVSLVRDREDNEQFF. The CDR3 DNA reads TGCAGCGTTTCTTTGGTGCGGGACAGGGAAGACAATGAGCAGTTCTTC.

V gene TRBV7-2 combines with J gene TRBJ2-1, with D tentatively TRBD2 (6 bases). CDR3 length equals 15 residues. The germline gives CDR1 SGHTA, CDR2 FQGNSA. V lost 2 bases and J 4 bases, leaving 12 bases between the germline ends. Written as DNA, the CDR3 is TGTGCCAGCAGCTTAATAGCGGCGGATTACAATGAGCAGTTCTTC. Amino acid sequence: CASSLIAADYNEQFF.

The chain combines TRBV4-1 with TRBJ1-1; 9 bases are a match to TRBD1. V trimming: 3 bases; J trimming: 3 bases; junction bases outside the gene matches: 2. The CDR3 extends over 14 amino acids. The V gene's germline CDR1 is MGHRA and CDR2 YSYEKL. CDR3 nucleotides: TGCGCCAGCAGCCAGTGGACAGGGGACACTGAAGCTTTCTTT. Protein: CASSQWTGDTEAFF.

This clone was detected a few times. CDR3 residues: CASSKWTGQNTGELFF. The CDR3 region has the DNA TGCGCCAGCAGCAAATGGACAGGGCAGAACACCGGGGAGCTGTTTTTT. The chain has TRBV5-1 and TRBJ2-2, with 8 bases identical to TRBD1. V dropped 4 bases and J dropped 1; count of bases not matched to a gene: 6. The CDR3 has 16 residues. Germline lookup yields CDR1 SGHRS and CDR2 YFSETQ.

The rearrangement links TRBV6-5 to TRBJ1-3; D not certain. V was trimmed by 7 bases and J by 9 bases, leaving 10 bases between them. The germline CDR1 and CDR2 sequences are MNHEY and SVGAGI. The CDR3 spans 11 residues. CDR3 nucleotides: TGTGCCAGCAATCGGGAGGGCACCATATATTTT. Translation: CASNREGTIYF.

The chain employs TRBV5-1 and TRBJ2-2, with 7 positions matching TRBD2. V dropped 3 bases and J dropped 1; count of bases not matched to a gene: 6. Germline lookup yields CDR1 SGHRS and CDR2 YFSETQ. There are 16 residues in the CDR3. For the CDR3, the DNA is TGCGCCAGCAGCTATTGGCTAGCGGAGAACACCGGGGAGCTGTTTTTT. Its translation: CASSYWLAENTGELFF.

The chain employs TRBV4-3 and TRBJ1-1; perhaps TRBD1 as D (6 bases). V lost 0 bases to trimming and J lost 0 bases, with 8 bases between them. Germline lookup yields CDR1 LGHNA and CDR2 YSLEER. CDR3 length: 15 residues. CDR3 DNA sequence: TGCGCCAGCAGCCAAGACCGGACAGTGAACACTGAAGCTTTCTTT. This translates into CASSQDRTVNTEAFF.

This chain uses TRBV11-2 with TRBJ1-5, with D tentatively TRBD1 (6 bases). The CDR3 has 15 residues. Germline lookup yields CDR1 SGHAT and CDR2 FQNNGV. V was trimmed by 5 bases and J by 2 bases, leaving 13 bases between them. The CDR3 DNA follows: TGTGCCAGCAGCATCGGACAGACGGGCAATCAGCCCCAGCATTTT. Residues: CASSIGQTGNQPQHF.

The V call is TRBV7-2, the J call TRBJ2-5; D unclear. The J call may not be correct, given that the DNA end is closer to TRBJ2-7. Germline CDR1 is SGHTA and CDR2 is FQGNSA. The CDR3 runs to 15 residues. The CDR3 reads CASSPQPGNAYEQYF. CDR3 nucleotides: TGTGCCAGCAGCCCCCAGCCAGGAAACGCCTACGAGCAGTACTTC.

This chain joins TRBV18 and TRBJ1-1; D is uncertain. The CDR3 length is 13 residues. The V gene's germline CDR1 is KGHSH and CDR2 LQKENI. V gave up 1 base and J gave up 8 bases, with 11 bases separating them. The CDR3 DNA reads as TGTGCCAGCTCACCACAAGAGGGAATCGAAGCTTTCTTT. This codes for CASSPQEGIEAFF.

This clone was detected once. V is TRBV6-1 and J is TRBJ1-4, with TRBD1 as a possible D gene (6 bases). Germline values: CDR1 MNHNS, CDR2 SASEGT. The CDR3 runs 15 residues. Trimming cost V 4 bases and J 6 bases, with 15 bases left between them. For the CDR3, the DNA is TGTGCCAGCAGTGCCTCGACAGGTGGGGATGAAAAACTGTTTTTT. Residues: CASSASTGGDEKLFF.

The chain has TRBV19 and TRBJ1-2, with 9 bases that match TRBD1. Germline lookup yields CDR1 LNHDA and CDR2 SQIVND (reference sequence). V dropped 5 bases and J dropped 4; count of bases not matched to a gene: 17. This CDR3 has 18 amino acids. As DNA, the CDR3 is TGTGCCAGTAGTGTCAACCGGGACAGGGCGACCTTATCCTATGGCTACACCTTC. This codes for CASSVNRDRATLSYGYTF.

The chain carries TRBV27 and TRBJ2-3; 11 bases match TRBD2. J gave up 2 bases and V 10 bases, and 8 bases lay outside the gene matches. CDR3 size: 15 residues. Germline assignment: CDR1 MNHEY and CDR2 SMNVEV (reference sequence). CDR3 sequence (DNA): TGTGCCACCTTCTCACTAGCGGGGGCCACAGATACGCAGTATTTT. It translates to CATFSLAGATDTQYF.

This clone came up a few times. The rearrangement links TRBV27 to TRBJ1-5; 7 bases are shared with TRBD1. V lost 5 bases and J lost 4; bases outside the gene matches: 5. Germline CDR1 reads MNHEY; CDR2 reads SMNVEV (reference sequence). The CDR3 runs 14 residues. CDR3 in amino acids: CASSPNRGNQPQHF. In nucleotides, the CDR3 is TGTGCCAGCAGTCCGAACAGGGGTAATCAGCCCCAGCATTTT.

V and J are TRBV10-3 and TRBJ1-2; 7 bases align to TRBD1. After removal of 10 bases from V and 4 bases from J, the junction contained 12 bases not matched to a gene. Germline V lookup: CDR1 ENHRY, CDR2 SYGVKD. The CDR3 has 14 amino acids. CDR3 sequence (DNA): TGTGCCACCTCCGGACAGGTCGTTTCCTATGGCTACACCTTC. Protein: CATSGQVVSYGYTF.

Here the CDR3 DNA reads TGTGCCAGCAGCTTAGAGGGGTTTGGCTACACCTTC. It codes for CASSLEGFGYTF. The V call is TRBV7-9, the J call TRBJ1-2; TRBD1 might be the D (5 bases). Germline CDR1 SEHNR, CDR2 FQNEAQ (reference sequence). The CDR3 spans 12 residues. Trimming pared 1 base from V and 7 bases from J, leaving 7 bases between.

Only one count was recorded for this clone. The V gene is TRBV5-5, the J gene TRBJ1-1, with D possibly matching TRBD1 (5 bases). Trimming shortened V by 5 bases and J by 0 bases, and 14 bases separated the two germline ends. The CDR3 has 15 residues. CDR1 and CDR2 from the germline V gene are SGHKS and YYEKEE (reference sequence). The CDR3 here is CASRSLAGMNTEAFF. Here the CDR3 DNA reads TGTGCCAGCAGGTCCCTGGCAGGGATGAACACTGAAGCTTTCTTT.